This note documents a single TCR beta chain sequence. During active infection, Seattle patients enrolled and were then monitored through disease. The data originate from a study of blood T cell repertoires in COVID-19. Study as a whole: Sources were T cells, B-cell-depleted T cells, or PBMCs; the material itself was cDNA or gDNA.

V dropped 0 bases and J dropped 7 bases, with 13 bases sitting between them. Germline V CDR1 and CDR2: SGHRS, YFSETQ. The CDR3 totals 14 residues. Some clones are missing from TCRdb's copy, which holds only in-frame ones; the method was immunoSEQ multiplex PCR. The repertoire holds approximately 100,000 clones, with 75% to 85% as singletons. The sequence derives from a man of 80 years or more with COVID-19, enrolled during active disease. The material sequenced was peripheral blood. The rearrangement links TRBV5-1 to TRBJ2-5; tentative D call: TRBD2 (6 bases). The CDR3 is CASSLDGSGGTQYF. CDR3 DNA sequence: TGCGCCAGCAGCTTGGATGGTAGCGGTGGGACCCAGTACTTC.